Reported below is one TCR beta chain. The assay was immunoSEQ multiplex PCR, and TCRdb's table has in-frame clones only and misses some. This repertoire shows around 23,000 clones, about four fifths found once; its top ten account for 24%. Baseline was the first blood sampling point, followed by cycle 4 day 1 and cycle 7 day 1. This sample is part of a study of OX40 agonist ivuxolimab in advanced cancers. On the study more broadly: Melanoma, hepatocellular carcinoma, head and neck or renal cell cancer occurred in dose-escalation patients.

V shed 0 bases and J shed 2 bases, with 6 bases lying between them. The CDR3 extends over 13 amino acids. Per germline, CDR1 SGHDT and CDR2 YYEEEE. Source: CD4+ or CD8+ T cells sorted from blood, taken in a trial of the OX40 agonist ivuxolimab. This receptor was obtained from an adult with an advanced solid tumor such as melanoma, head and neck, liver or kidney cancer. This chain uses TRBV5-6 with TRBJ2-7; D gene ambiguous. The chain's CDR3 is CASSLAQPYEQYF. In DNA form, the CDR3 reads TGTGCCAGCAGCTTGGCCCAACCCTACGAGCAGTACTTC.